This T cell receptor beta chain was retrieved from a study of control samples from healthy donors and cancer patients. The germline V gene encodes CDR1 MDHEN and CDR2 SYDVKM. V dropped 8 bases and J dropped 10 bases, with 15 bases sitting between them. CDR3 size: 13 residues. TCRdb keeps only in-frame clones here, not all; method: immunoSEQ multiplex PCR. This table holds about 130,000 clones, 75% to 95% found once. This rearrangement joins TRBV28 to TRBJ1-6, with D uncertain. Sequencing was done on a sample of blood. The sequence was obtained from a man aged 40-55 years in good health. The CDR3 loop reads CASSPGFRSPLHF. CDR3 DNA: TGTGCCAGCTCACCGGGTTTTAGGTCACCCCTCCACTTT.